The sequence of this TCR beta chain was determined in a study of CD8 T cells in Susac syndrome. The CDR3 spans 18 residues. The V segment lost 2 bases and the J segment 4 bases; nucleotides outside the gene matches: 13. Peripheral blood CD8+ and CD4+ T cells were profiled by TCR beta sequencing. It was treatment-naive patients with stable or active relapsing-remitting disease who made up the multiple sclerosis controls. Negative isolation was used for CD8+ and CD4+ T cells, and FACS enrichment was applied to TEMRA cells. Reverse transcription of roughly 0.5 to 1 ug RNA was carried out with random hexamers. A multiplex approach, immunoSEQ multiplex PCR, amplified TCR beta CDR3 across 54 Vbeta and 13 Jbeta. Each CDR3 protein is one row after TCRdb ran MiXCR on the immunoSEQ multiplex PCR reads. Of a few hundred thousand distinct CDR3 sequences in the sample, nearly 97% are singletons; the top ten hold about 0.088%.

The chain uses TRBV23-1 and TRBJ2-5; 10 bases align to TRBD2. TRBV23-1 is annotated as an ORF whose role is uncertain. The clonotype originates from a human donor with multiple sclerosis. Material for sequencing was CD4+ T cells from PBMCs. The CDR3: CASSQQLSGRAAGETQYF. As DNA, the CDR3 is TGCGCCAGCAGTCAACAACTCAGCGGGAGGGCTGCGGGAGAGACCCAGTACTTC.